These 32 T cell receptor beta chains originate from one sample sequenced in a study of cytomegalovirus exposure and HLA in healthy donors. Clones were sequenced by immunoSEQ multiplex PCR, and TCRdb holds only the in-frame ones, with some missing. The sample yields about 170,000 clones, approximately 96% seen once. Sequencing was performed on PBMCs. Receptor source: a woman in her late teens or twenties in good health and CMV-seronegative.

The chain carries TRBV5-1 and TRBJ2-1, with 8 positions matching TRBD1. Germline V gene data show CDR1 as SGHRS and CDR2 as YFSETQ. J gave up 6 bases and V 5 bases, and 13 bases lay outside the gene matches. This CDR3 spans 16 amino acids. The DNA for the CDR3 is TGCGCCAGCAGTACCCCCCCCGGGACAGGTCCCAATGAGCAGTTCTTC. Its translation is CASSTPPGTGPNEQFF.

This chain uses TRBV29-1 with TRBJ2-2, with a weak D call TRBD2 (5 bases). Germline CDR1 and CDR2: SQVTM and ANQGSEA. V lost 7 bases and J lost 4, with 13 bases in between. The CDR3 is made up of 13 amino acids. The CDR3 DNA reads as TGCAGCGCTGTCCCCGAGGGCACCGGGGAGCTGTTTTTT. The encoded protein is CSAVPEGTGELFF.

This rearrangement joins TRBV7-2 to TRBJ2-1, with 7 bases identical to TRBD1. This CDR3 region has 14 residues. Germline V gives CDR1 SGHTA, CDR2 FQGNSA. V gave up 5 bases and J gave up 4 bases; unmatched junction bases: 5. In nucleotides, the CDR3 is TGTGCCAGCAGCCCACGGACAGGATACAATGAGCAGTTCTTC. Protein sequence: CASSPRTGYNEQFF. Filled out from reference TRBV7-2 and TRBJ2-1, the complete variable domain reads GAGVSQSPSNKVTEKGKDVELRCDPISGHTALYWYRQSLGQGLEFLIYFQGNSAPDKSGLPSDRFSAERTGGSVSTLTIQRTQQEDSAVYLCASSPRTGYNEQFFGPGTRLTVL.

This sequence joins TRBV10-3 and TRBJ1-6; 10 nucleotides match TRBD1. With V trimmed by 5 bases and J by 1 base, 2 bases remained unmatched. This CDR3 contains 16 residues. CDR1 and CDR2 (germline): ENHRY, SYGVKD. This CDR3 reads CAISRQGASYNSPLHF. Here the CDR3 DNA reads TGTGCCATCAGTCGACAGGGGGCATCCTATAATTCACCCCTCCACTTT.

Note on this clone: This sample also contains other DNA sequences that code for the same CDR3. This chain joins TRBV7-2 and TRBJ2-7; unclear D gene. The length of the CDR3 is 11 residues. The V gene's germline CDR1 is SGHTA and CDR2 FQGNSA. V dropped 5 bases and J dropped 2 bases, with 4 bases sitting between them. In nucleotides, the CDR3 is TGTGCCAGCAGCCCTGCCTACGAGCAGTACTTC. This encodes CASSPAYEQYF.

The chain uses TRBV27 and TRBJ2-2, with 8 bases fitting TRBD2. The ends lost 5 bases at V and 6 bases at J; junction bases unmatched: 8. In germline, CDR1 is MNHEY, CDR2 SMNVEV (reference sequence). The CDR3 covers 15 residues. The CDR3 spells CASSEWGSGAGELFF. The CDR3 bases are TGTGCCAGCAGTGAATGGGGTAGCGGGGCCGGGGAGCTGTTTTTT.

The V call is TRBV5-1, the J call TRBJ1-2; TRBD1 aligns across 12 bases. This CDR3 spans 16 amino acids. Germline assignment: CDR1 SGHRS and CDR2 YFSETQ. The ends lost 4 bases at V and 6 bases at J; junction bases unmatched: 10. The CDR3 sequence: CASSPAGTGGADGYTF. For the CDR3, the DNA is TGCGCCAGCAGCCCAGCCGGGACAGGGGGCGCGGATGGCTACACCTTC.

The V gene is TRBV5-1, the J gene TRBJ1-1; 8 positions agree with TRBD1. CDR3 size: 14 residues. Germline V gene lookup returns CDR1 SGHRS and CDR2 YFSETQ. V lost 3 bases, J lost 2 bases, and 3 bases stayed unmatched. The CDR3 DNA reads as TGCGCCAGCAGCTCCGGACAGGGCAACACTGAAGCTTTCTTT. It is translated as CASSSGQGNTEAFF.

This clone was counted a single time. V usage is TRBV6-5 and J usage is TRBJ1-2, with TRBD1 matching over 9 bases. From germline, CDR1 is MNHEY and CDR2 SVGAGI. This CDR3 spans 13 amino acids. The J segment lost 3 bases and the V segment lost 5 bases, leaving 1 base of the junction unmatched. CDR3 residues: CASSRQGDYGYTF. The CDR3 region has the DNA TGTGCCAGCAGTAGACAGGGGGACTATGGCTACACCTTC.

The chain couples TRBV6-5 to TRBJ1-2; D possibly corresponds to TRBD1 (6 bases). The V gene lost 0 bases and the J gene lost 5 bases, with 13 bases spanning the gap. The CDR3 spans 15 residues. From germline, CDR1 is MNHEY and CDR2 SVGAGI. The CDR3 DNA sequence: TGTGCCAGCAGTTACTCGCTGAACAGGGTGTATGGCTACACCTTC. This encodes CASSYSLNRVYGYTF.

This clone was found a few times. The CDR3: CASSLGRGGPIIEQYF. The CDR3, as DNA: TGTGCCAGCAGCTTGGGCCGCGGGGGACCGATAATCGAGCAGTACTTC. The gene calls are TRBV5-6 and TRBJ2-7; 7 bases are shared with TRBD2. This CDR3 has 16 amino acids. Trimming at V came to 0 bases and at J to 6 bases, leaving 12 bases not matched to a gene. Germline values: CDR1 SGHDT, CDR2 YYEEEE.

The rearrangement uses TRBV6-5 and TRBJ2-5; D is possibly TRBD2 (6 bases). Germline V gives CDR1 MNHEY, CDR2 SVGAGI. The CDR3 is 15 amino acids. The V gene lost 6 bases and the J gene lost 5 bases, with 19 bases spanning the gap. In nucleotides, the CDR3 is TGTGCCAGCAGGATTAGGAGGGGAGATAGTGAGACCCAGTACTTC. This sequence encodes CASRIRRGDSETQYF.

This clone was seen just once. The J gene is TRBJ1-4, the V gene TRBV18; 7 bases fit TRBD1. The CDR3 length is 16 residues. The V and J ends lost 1 base and 7 bases, in that order; junction bases with no gene match: 9. Germline CDR1 reads KGHSH; CDR2 reads LQKENI. CDR3: CASSPRQGGATEKLFF. The CDR3 DNA follows: TGTGCCAGCTCACCACGTCAAGGGGGCGCAACTGAAAAACTGTTTTTT.

V is TRBV7-9 and J is TRBJ2-2, with a possible D match to TRBD1 (6 bases). Trimming cost V 7 bases and J 4 bases, with 7 bases left between them. The CDR3 spans 12 residues. CDR1 and CDR2 from the germline V gene are SEHNR and FQNEAQ (reference sequence). CDR3 loop: CASKGGTGELFF. DNA of the CDR3: TGTGCCAGCAAAGGGGGCACCGGGGAGCTGTTTTTT.

CDR3 sequence: CASSLIGSSYEQYF. CDR3 DNA sequence: TGTGCCAGCAGCTTGATCGGGAGTTCCTACGAGCAGTACTTC. The chain uses TRBV5-8 and TRBJ2-7; tentatively, D is TRBD2 (6 bases). Trimming pared 1 base from V and 1 base from J, leaving 9 bases between. There are 14 residues in the CDR3. Germline V gives CDR1 SGHTS, CDR2 YDEGEE.

This chain uses TRBV7-9 with TRBJ1-1; D is ambiguous. This CDR3 region has 13 residues. With 3 bases removed from V and 8 bases from J, the gap between germline ends came to 13 bases. Germline CDR1 reads SEHNR; CDR2 reads FQNEAQ (reference sequence). The CDR3 sequence: CASSFAEGTEAFF. The CDR3 DNA reads TGTGCCAGCAGCTTCGCCGAGGGAACCGAAGCTTTCTTT.

CDR3: CASSLVPGRTEAFF. The CDR3 nucleotides read TGCGCCAGCAGCTTGGTTCCGGGTCGGACTGAAGCTTTCTTT. The rearrangement links TRBV5-1 to TRBJ1-1, with D uncertain. The CDR3 runs 14 residues. Trimming took 0 bases from V and 5 from J, leaving 11 bases between them. CDR1 is SGHRS, CDR2 YFSETQ, per germline.

This clone has only one observation. This chain connects TRBV29-1 to TRBJ2-3, with TRBD2 matching 12 bases. Germline V gene sequence: CDR1 SQVTM, CDR2 ANQGSEA. CDR3 length equals 21 residues. After removal of 4 bases from V and 0 bases from J, the junction contained 20 bases not matched to a gene. The CDR3 region has the DNA TGCAGCGTTGTGGGGGTGTTGGGACTAGCGGGTACACTTTCTAGCACAGATACGCAGTATTTT. This translates into CSVVGVLGLAGTLSSTDTQYF.

This sequence joins TRBV10-3 and TRBJ2-7, with D possibly TRBD1 on 8 matching bases. The germline CDR1 and CDR2 sequences are ENHRY and SYGVKD. V lost 8 bases and J lost 1, with 18 bases in between. The CDR3 contains 15 residues. CDR3 nucleotides: TGTGCCATCGGACCAGGGGGCGGGGGATCCTACGAGCAGTACTTC. Translated, it gives CAIGPGGGGSYEQYF.

The gene calls are TRBV5-1 and TRBJ2-1; 7 bases are a match to TRBD2. This CDR3 spans 15 amino acids. V trimming: 1 base; J trimming: 4 bases; junction bases outside the gene matches: 5. Germline V gene data show CDR1 as SGHRS and CDR2 as YFSETQ. In DNA form, the CDR3 reads TGCGCCAGCAGCTTGTGGGGAGGGGATTACAATGAGCAGTTCTTC. It yields the protein CASSLWGGDYNEQFF.

J is TRBJ2-3 and V is TRBV4-1; D ambiguous. The CDR3 consists of 16 residues. CDR1 MGHRA and CDR2 YSYEKL come from the germline V gene. V gave up 0 bases and J gave up 2 bases, with 12 bases separating them. The CDR3 loop is CASSQDVDFYTDTQYF. DNA of the CDR3: TGCGCCAGCAGCCAAGATGTCGACTTCTACACAGATACGCAGTATTTT.

The V and J genes are TRBV5-6 and TRBJ1-3; D perhaps matches TRBD1 (5 bases). Germline V gene data show CDR1 as SGHDT and CDR2 as YYEEEE. There are 15 residues in the CDR3. V lost 0 bases and J 4 bases, leaving 11 bases between the germline ends. The DNA of the CDR3 is TGTGCCAGCAGCTTGGTATCAGGGTTCGGAAACACCATATATTTT. Its protein is CASSLVSGFGNTIYF.

The rearrangement links TRBV5-1 to TRBJ2-3; 7 nucleotides align to TRBD1. The length of the CDR3 is 16 residues. Germline V lookup: CDR1 SGHRS, CDR2 YFSETQ. V was pared by 4 bases and J by 0 bases, with 8 bases of the junction left unmatched. The CDR3: CASSPYTGASTDTQYF. DNA for the CDR3: TGCGCCAGCAGCCCGTACACAGGGGCTAGCACAGATACGCAGTATTTT.

This sequence joins TRBV4-2 and TRBJ2-7; D unclear. The length of the CDR3 is 12 residues. The germline V and J ends were trimmed by 3 bases and 3 bases, with 6 bases remaining between them. In germline, CDR1 is LGHNA, CDR2 YNFKEQ. The CDR3 DNA sequence: TGTGCCAGCAGCCAGGCCAACTACGAGCAGTACTTC. This translates into CASSQANYEQYF.

V is TRBV14 and J is TRBJ1-1; tentatively, D is TRBD1 (6 bases). Trimming left V 5 bases short and J 9 bases short, with 19 bases between. There are 14 residues in the CDR3. CDR1 and CDR2 (germline): SGHDN, FVKESK. CDR3 nucleotides: TGTGCCAGCAGCTCAAGATCTGGGGGGGGGCAAGCTTTCTTT. Its protein is CASSSRSGGGQAFF.

The chain uses TRBV7-9 and TRBJ1-6; 7 bases align to TRBD1. The germline gives CDR1 SEHNR, CDR2 FQNEAQ (reference sequence). With V trimmed by 6 bases and J by 5 bases, 4 bases remained unmatched. The CDR3 has 14 residues. DNA of the CDR3: TGTGCCAGCAGTCTAGGACAGGATAATTCACCCCTCCACTTT. Protein product: CASSLGQDNSPLHF.

This clone appeared once. This chain joins TRBV14 and TRBJ2-1, with D uncertain. The CDR3 spans 12 residues. The V end was cut by 0 bases, the J end by 10 bases, with 7 bases between. In germline, CDR1 is SGHDN, CDR2 FVKESK. The CDR3 loop reads CASSQDRVEQFF. For the CDR3, the DNA is TGTGCCAGCAGCCAAGATCGGGTAGAGCAGTTCTTC.

The chain couples TRBV11-1 to TRBJ2-7; the D gene is possibly TRBD2 (5 bases). CDR1 SGHAT and CDR2 FQDESV come from the germline V gene (reference sequence). V lost 4 bases, J lost 5 bases, and 18 bases lay in between. The CDR3 has 15 residues. In DNA, the CDR3 is TGTGCCAGCAGCTATACAACTAGGTCGTCGGACGAGCAGTACTTC. Its protein product is CASSYTTRSSDEQYF.

At least ten counts were recorded for this clone. V and J are TRBV29-1 and TRBJ1-2; D gene unclear. Trimming removed 0 bases at V and 4 bases at J, with 6 bases between. The CDR3 has 12 amino acids. CDR1 is SQVTM and CDR2 is ANQGSEA in the germline V gene. The CDR3 reads CSVEDLRYGYTF. Written as DNA, the CDR3 is TGCAGCGTTGAAGATCTGCGCTATGGCTACACCTTC.

In its sample, this clone was seen once. The chain joins TRBV14 to TRBJ2-5; a weak D match, TRBD2 (6 bases). The CDR3 has 14 residues. CDR1 SGHDN and CDR2 FVKESK come from the germline V gene. V lost 6 bases, J lost 4 bases, and 15 bases lay in between. This CDR3 is CASSTRDGGETQYF. The CDR3 nucleotides are TGTGCCAGCAGTACGCGGGACGGCGGAGAGACCCAGTACTTC.

This clone has only one observation. This rearrangement joins TRBV19 to TRBJ2-1, with 14 bases lining up with TRBD2. Germline CDR1 and CDR2: LNHDA and SQIVND (reference sequence). Germline trimming cut 3 bases from V and 9 bases from J; bases unmatched to any gene: 4. CDR3 length: 15 residues. The CDR3 loop is CASSIGTSGGGEQFF. The CDR3 coding sequence is TGTGCCAGTAGTATCGGGACTAGCGGGGGAGGTGAGCAGTTCTTC.

The chain carries TRBV9 and TRBJ1-2; D is possibly TRBD1 (5 bases). Germline lookup yields CDR1 SGDLS and CDR2 YYNGEE. The V end was cut by 0 bases, the J end by 8 bases, with 11 bases between. The CDR3 is 13 amino acids. CDR3: CASSVAGLGGYTF. The CDR3 nucleotides read TGTGCCAGCAGCGTAGCAGGGTTGGGCGGCTACACCTTC.